This TCR beta chain was captured in a study of T cells after yellow fever vaccination (dated by TCRdb to the late 2010s). For context, the study as a whole: The SMART-Seq v4 Ultra Low Input RNA kit was used to prepare libraries from fractions with low cell numbers. The cohort comprised two healthy male donors, one aged 18 to 29 and one aged 30 to 40 years. Bulk PBMC replicates and cell subsets were isolated from blood drawn at multiple timepoints before and after both primary and secondary immunization. Bulk TCR alpha and beta repertoires were sequenced longitudinally to track T-cell clones before and after primary and booster YFV17D yellow fever vaccination.

Broad study findings and their caveats: After the booster, most clones that had expanded after primary vaccination were detected again (nearly 98% of CD4 and under 90% of CD8), suggesting broad maintenance of memory. Because abundant contaminating clonotypes from the bulk population could be contained in FACS-sorted repertoires, computational filtering was required. Only two donors were included in the study, so the extent to which the findings can be generalized is limited. The secondary T-cell response was found to be weaker but faster than the primary response, with a peak reached on day 5 rather than on day 15. A small fraction of clonotypes appeared in both the CD4 and CD8 compartments, likely as a result of convergent recombination.

Comment on this clonotype: The target of this receptor is not known. Base qualities are missing; no much larger clone stands one base away.

The sequencer was an Illumina NovaSeq 6000. Synthesis of TCR cDNA relied on 5'RACE template switching, a step that introduced a universal primer site along with unique molecular identifiers. cDNA synthesis was primed from both the TCR alpha and TCR beta constant segments. Library amplification used two PCR steps, and the second PCR step added sample barcodes and sequencing adapters. Libraries were sequenced on Illumina HiSeq 2500 (2x100 bp) or NovaSeq (2x150 bp). The source study handled its data this way. MIGEC handled demultiplexing of reads and collapsing into UMI consensus sequences, while MiXCR performed V(D)J alignment. Vaccine-responding clonotypes were identified with edgeR using replicate PBMC samples, with FDR below 0.01 and a log2 fold change above 5 up to day 15 being required. Each bulk clonotype was labeled CD4 or CD8 based on which sequenced repertoire, CD4 or CD8, contained the clonotype at higher abundance. TCRdb trimmed public reads at Q25 via fastp, called clones via MiXCR and kept in-frame beta chains. Merged by CDR3 protein, the rows form single entries marked with the most common genes and DNA. Here the V and J calls rest on TCRdb's processing, not on the authors' analysis. For this sample there are around 300,000 distinct CDR3 sequences; roughly 3.9% appear just once. The ten biggest clones cover around 24% of the sample.

Per the publication, the treatment or condition label means: live attenuated yellow fever vaccine strain. At each blood-draw timepoint, two biological replicates of bulk PBMCs were collected. A standard Ficoll-Paque protocol was used to isolate PBMCs from peripheral blood. RNA was extracted with TriZol from bulk PBMCs, CD4 and CD8 fractions, and dextramer-positive and dextramer-negative fractions. The germline V gene gives CDR1 as MNHEY and CDR2 as SVGEGT. Deletion took 0 bases off V and 2 bases off J, with a span of 14 bases between the germline ends. The CDR3 numbers 17 residues from cysteine through phenylalanine. The only DNA kept is the CDR3, 51 bases in frame from the first base.

The sample consisted of PBMCs, taken 5 days after the yellow fever booster vaccination. The clonotype originates from a man younger than 35 who received the YFV17D yellow fever vaccine. The rearranged chain carries TRBV6-2 or TRBV6-3 and TRBJ1-5; the D gene is perhaps TRBD1, from 5 matching bases. The sequenced DNA: TGTGCCAGCAGTTACTCAATTGGGACCCCTGGCAATCAGCCCCAGCATTTT. It encodes CASSYSIGTPGNQPQHF.